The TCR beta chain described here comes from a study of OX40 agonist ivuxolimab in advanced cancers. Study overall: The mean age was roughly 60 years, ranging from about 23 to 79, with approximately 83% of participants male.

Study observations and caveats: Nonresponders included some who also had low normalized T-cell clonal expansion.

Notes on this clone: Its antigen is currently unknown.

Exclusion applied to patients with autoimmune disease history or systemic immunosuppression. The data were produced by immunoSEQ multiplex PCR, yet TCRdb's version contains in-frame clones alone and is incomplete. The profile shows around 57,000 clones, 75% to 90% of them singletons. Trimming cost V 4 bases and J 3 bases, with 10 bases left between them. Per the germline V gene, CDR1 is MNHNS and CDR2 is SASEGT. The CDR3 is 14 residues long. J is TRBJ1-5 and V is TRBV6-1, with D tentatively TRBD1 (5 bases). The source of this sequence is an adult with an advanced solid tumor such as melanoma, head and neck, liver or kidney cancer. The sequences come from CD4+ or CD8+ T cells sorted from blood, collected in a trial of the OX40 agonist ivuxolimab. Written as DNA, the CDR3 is TGTGCCAGCAGTGTTCAGGGAGACAATCAGCCCCAGCATTTT. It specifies CASSVQGDNQPQHF.